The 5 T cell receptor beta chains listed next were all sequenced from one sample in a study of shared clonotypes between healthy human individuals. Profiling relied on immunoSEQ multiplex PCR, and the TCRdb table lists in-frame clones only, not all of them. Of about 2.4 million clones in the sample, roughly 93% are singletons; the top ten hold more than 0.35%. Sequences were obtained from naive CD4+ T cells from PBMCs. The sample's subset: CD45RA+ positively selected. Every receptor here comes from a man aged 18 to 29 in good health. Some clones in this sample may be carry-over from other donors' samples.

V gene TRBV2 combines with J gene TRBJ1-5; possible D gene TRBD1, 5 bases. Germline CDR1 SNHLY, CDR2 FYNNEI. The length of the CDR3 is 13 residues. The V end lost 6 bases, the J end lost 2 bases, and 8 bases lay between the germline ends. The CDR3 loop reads CASSRERNQPQHF. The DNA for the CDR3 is TGTGCCAGCAGCAGGGAACGCAATCAGCCCCAGCATTTT.

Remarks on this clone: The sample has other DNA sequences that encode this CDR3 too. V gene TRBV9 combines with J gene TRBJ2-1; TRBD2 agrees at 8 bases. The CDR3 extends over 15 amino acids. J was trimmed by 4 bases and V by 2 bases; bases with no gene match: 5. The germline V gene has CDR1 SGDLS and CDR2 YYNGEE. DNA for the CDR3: TGTGCCAGCAGCGTCGGGACTAGTAGATACAATGAGCAGTTCTTC. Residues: CASSVGTSRYNEQFF. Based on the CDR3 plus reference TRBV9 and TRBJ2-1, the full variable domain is DSGVTQTPKHLITATGQRVTLRCSPRSGDLSVYWYQQSLDQGLQFLIQYYNGEERAKGNILERFSAQQFPDLHSELNLSSLELGDSALYFCASSVGTSRYNEQFFGPGTRLTVL.

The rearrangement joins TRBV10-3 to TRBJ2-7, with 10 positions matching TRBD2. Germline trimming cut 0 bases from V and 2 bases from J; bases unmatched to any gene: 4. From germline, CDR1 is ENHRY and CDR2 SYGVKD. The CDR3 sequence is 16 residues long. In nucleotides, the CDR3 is TGTGCCATCAGTGAGTCGCCTAGCGGGAGAACCTACGAGCAGTACTTC. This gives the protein CAISESPSGRTYEQYF.

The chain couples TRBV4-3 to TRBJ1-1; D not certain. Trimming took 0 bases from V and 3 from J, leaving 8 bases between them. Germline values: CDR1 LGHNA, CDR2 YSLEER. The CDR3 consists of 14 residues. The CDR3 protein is CASSQDGRDTEAFF. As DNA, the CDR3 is TGCGCCAGCAGCCAAGATGGAAGGGACACTGAAGCTTTCTTT.

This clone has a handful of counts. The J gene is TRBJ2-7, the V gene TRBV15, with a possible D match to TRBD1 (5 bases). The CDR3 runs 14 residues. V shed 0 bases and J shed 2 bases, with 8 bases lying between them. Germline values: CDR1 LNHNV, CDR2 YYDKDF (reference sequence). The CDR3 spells CATSRDRATYEQYF. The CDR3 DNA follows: TGTGCCACCAGCAGAGACAGGGCAACCTACGAGCAGTACTTC.